Listed below are T cell receptor beta chains from one sample, sequenced in a study of blood T cell repertoires in COVID-19. This table comes from immunoSEQ multiplex PCR, and its TCRdb copy is limited to in-frame clones, with some not included. The sample records about 88,000 clones, roughly 87% being singletons. Source material: peripheral blood. The source of these receptors is a man younger than 35 with COVID-19, enrolled during active disease. Both conserved end residues are part of each CDR3. D genes are given only for firm matches. Only some rows state a clone size, as once, few, many or a class for expanded clones.

d_call	j_call	cdr3_length	v_call	clone_size	cdr3_nt	cdr3_aa
NA	TRBJ2-7	13	TRBV12-3/TRBV12-4	NA	TGTGCCAGCAGTTTAGGCGGATTCTACGAGCAGTACTTC	CASSLGGFYEQYF
TRBD2	TRBJ2-1	13	TRBV29-1	NA	TGCAGCGTTGAAGGCGGGAGTATCTATGAGCAGTTCTTC	CSVEGGSIYEQFF
NA	TRBJ2-7	12	TRBV21-1	NA	TGTGCCAGCAGCACCGGGGACTGCGAGCAGTACTTC	CASSTGDCEQYF
TRBD2	TRBJ2-5	15	TRBV15	NA	TGTGCCACCAGCACCGTAGCGGGAGGCGGGGAGACCCAGTACTTC	CATSTVAGGGETQYF
NA	TRBJ2-7	14	TRBV11-2	NA	TGTGCCAGCAGCTTAGGACGGTACAGCTACGAGCAGTACTTC	CASSLGRYSYEQYF
TRBD1	TRBJ2-7	15	TRBV6-5	medium-sized	TGTGCCAGCAGTTACCGGGGACAGGGGGCCTACGAGCAGTACTTC	CASSYRGQGAYEQYF
TRBD1	TRBJ2-5	15	TRBV6-2/TRBV6-3	NA	TGTGCCAGCAGTGACTGGGACAGGGGAAGGGAGACCCAGTACTTC	CASSDWDRGRETQYF
NA	TRBJ1-3	14	TRBV5-1	NA	TGCGCCAGCAGCTTACAGGGTCAGGGAAACACCATATATTTT	CASSLQGQGNTIYF
NA	TRBJ1-4	15	TRBV13	NA	TGTGCCAGCAGCTTAGCCGGGGAGGGGAATGAAAAACTGCTTTTT	CASSLAGEGNEKLLF
NA	TRBJ2-5	14	TRBV5-1	NA	TGCGCCAGCAGCACCTGGGGGGTAGGACAGACCCAGTACTTC	CASSTWGVGQTQYF
TRBD1	TRBJ2-3	14	TRBV6-2/TRBV6-3	NA	TGTGCCAGCAGTGGACAGGGGGCCACAGATACGCAGTATTTT	CASSGQGATDTQYF
TRBD1	TRBJ1-1	13	TRBV12-3/TRBV12-4	NA	TGTGCCAGCAGTCCGACAGGGGTTCCTGAAGCTTTCTTT	CASSPTGVPEAFF
NA	TRBJ1-2	16	TRBV3-1/TRBV3-2	NA	TGTGCCAGCAGCCAAGAGAGTACAGGGAAAGTTAGGAGCTACACCTTC	CASSQESTGKVRSYTF
NA	TRBJ1-2	9	TRBV20-1	NA	TGCAGTGCCCCTTCCGGCTACACCTTC	CSAPSGYTF
NA	TRBJ2-7	14	TRBV4-2	NA	TGTGCCAGCAGCCAAGGTGGACAGACCTACGAGCAGTACTTC	CASSQGGQTYEQYF
NA	TRBJ2-2	13	TRBV19	NA	TGTGCCAGTAGTAGGACAACCCGCGGGGAGCTGTTTTTT	CASSRTTRGELFF